This TCR beta chain is drawn from a study of T cell repertoires in cytomegalovirus infection. General study findings and limits: Predominance within the ex vivo response was attributable to HLA-C-restricted CMV-specific TCR beta clonotypes.

This clonotype was counted a few times. As yet, its antigen is unknown. Each CDR3 protein gets one entry after TCRdb re-called the reads with MiXCR. The table includes some 400,000 distinct CDR3 sequences, about a sixth detected once. The length of the CDR3 is 14 residues. The germline V gene has CDR1 PRHDT and CDR2 FYEKMQ (reference sequence). V dropped 5 bases and J dropped 8 bases, with 18 bases sitting between them. The V call is TRBV13, the J call TRBJ1-1; D not resolved. Sequencing was carried out using PBMCs. This clonotype was sampled from a human donor in good health (CMV status not recorded). Some clones in this sample may be carry-over from other donors' samples. The CDR3 loop is CASSPADEGGEAFF. In nucleotides, the CDR3 is TGTGCCAGCAGCCCAGCCGACGAAGGAGGAGAAGCTTTCTTT. Complete variable domain (other parts from reference TRBV13 and TRBJ1-1): AAGVIQSPRHLIKEKRETATLKCYPIPRHDTVYWYQQGPGQDPQFLISFYEKMQSDKGSIPDRFSAQQFSDYHSELNMSSLELGDSALYFCASSPADEGGEAFFGQGTRLTVV.